This TCR beta chain derives from a study of early stage breast cancer tumors. About the study: Among around 12 ER+/PR+/HER2- tumors, eight were ductal, four lobular.

The assay was immunoSEQ multiplex PCR, and TCRdb's table has in-frame clones only and misses some. The sample consists of some 32,000 clones, 74% of them appearing once. V gave up 7 bases and J gave up 4 bases, with 14 bases separating them. The germline V gene encodes CDR1 SEHNR and CDR2 FQNEAQ (reference sequence). This CDR3 is built from 14 residues. The chain uses TRBV7-9 and TRBJ2-4, with D perhaps TRBD1 (5 bases). Sequencing used breast tumor tissue. This sequence originates from a person between 30 and 45 years old with breast cancer. CDR3 in DNA: TGTGCCAGCAACACACTGGACACGAAAAACATTCAGTACTTC. Its protein product is CASNTLDTKNIQYF.